Below, 27 T cell receptor beta chains from the same sample are listed, as sequenced in a study of monozygotic twins with inflammatory bowel disease. TCRdb reprocessed the 5' RACE reads and reports one entry per CDR3 protein, with no DNA. Its table lists approximately 400,000 distinct CDR3 sequences. Sequencing used blood. These TCRs come from a human donor with ulcerative colitis or Crohn's disease, or a healthy co-twin of an affected twin (not recorded which).

The chain carries TRBV7-2 and TRBJ2-2; as DNA is missing, the TRBD2 call by TCRdb cannot be tested. Germline loops: CDR1 SGHTA, CDR2 FQGNSA. There are 17 residues in the CDR3. CDR3 sequence reads: CASSLLGGALSTGELFF.

The chain's CDR3 is CASSERSSGGVYEQYF. The chain combines TRBV6-1 with TRBJ2-7; TCRdb proposes TRBD2, but this gene call is untestable without DNA. The CDR3 totals 16 residues. The germline V gene encodes CDR1 MNHNS and CDR2 SASEGT.

The genes are TRBV19 and TRBJ2-3; TCRdb lists TRBD1, though no DNA is available to test this call. CDR1 is LNHDA and CDR2 is SQIVND in the germline V gene (reference sequence). The CDR3 totals 15 residues. CDR3 sequence reads: CASSITRGRTDTQYF.

The CDR3 here is CASRRTSGVYEQYF. The rearrangement joins TRBV6-6 to TRBJ2-7; without DNA, the TCRdb call of TRBD2 cannot be checked. This CDR3 comprises 14 residues. Germline V gene sequence: CDR1 MNHNY, CDR2 SVGAGI (reference sequence).

The chain combines TRBV10-3 with TRBJ1-3; TCRdb returns TRBD1, unconfirmable since there is no DNA. The germline gives CDR1 ENHRY, CDR2 SYGVKD. The CDR3 contains 15 residues. The CDR3 here is CAIRPGQIFGNTIYF.

The chain's CDR3 is CASSITGGTDTQYF. The chain uses TRBV5-1 and TRBJ2-3; TCRdb picks TRBD1, but there is no DNA to check that call. This CDR3 is built from 14 residues. CDR1 and CDR2 from the germline V gene are SGHRS and YFSETQ.

J is TRBJ2-7 and V is TRBV5-4; TCRdb's D call of TRBD1 is untestable without DNA. Germline CDR1 reads SGHNT; CDR2 reads YYREEE (reference sequence). This CDR3 has 15 amino acids. The CDR3 spells CASSFGQGSSYEQYF.

The chain employs TRBV20-1 and TRBJ2-1; the D call from TCRdb, TRBD2, cannot be confirmed without DNA. The CDR3 covers 15 residues. Per germline, CDR1 DFQATT and CDR2 SNEGSKA (reference sequence). The CDR3 sequence: CSARRLTRFHNEQFF.

This sequence joins TRBV18 and TRBJ2-4; TCRdb proposes TRBD1, but this gene call is untestable without DNA. The CDR3 covers 16 residues. The germline V gene has CDR1 KGHSH and CDR2 LQKENI. CDR3: CASSPPFGTGMDIQYF.

V usage is TRBV5-1 and J usage is TRBJ2-5; the TRBD1 assignment by TCRdb is unverifiable without DNA. Germline assignment: CDR1 SGHRS and CDR2 YFSETQ. The CDR3 runs to 15 residues. CDR3 protein: CASSSSRGGKETQYF.

The chain joins TRBV6-5 to TRBJ2-3; TCRdb gives TRBD1 as the D gene, but with no DNA this cannot be confirmed. Germline V CDR1 and CDR2: MNHEY, SVGAGI. This CDR3 has 16 amino acids. The CDR3 protein is CASSYGGSMGTDTQYF.

V gene TRBV27 combines with J gene TRBJ2-4; lacking DNA, the TRBD2 call made by TCRdb goes unchecked. Looked up from germline, CDR1 is MNHEY and CDR2 is SMNVEV (reference sequence). The CDR3 totals 14 residues. This CDR3 reads CASSLLPNGNIQYF.

This chain links TRBV5-5 with TRBJ2-1; TCRdb lists TRBD2, though no DNA is available to test this call. Germline V gene lookup returns CDR1 SGHKS and CDR2 YYEKEE (reference sequence). The CDR3 contains 16 residues. CDR3 in amino acids: CASSSVTSGPNNEQFF. The whole variable domain, remainder taken from reference TRBV5-5 and TRBJ2-1, is DAGVTQSPTHLIKTRGQQVTLRCSPISGHKSVSWYQQVLGQGPQFIFQYYEKEERGRGNFPDRFSARQFPNYSSELNVNALLLGDSALYLCASSSVTSGPNNEQFFGPGTRLTVL.

This sequence joins TRBV9 and TRBJ2-5; TCRdb outputs TRBD1, but without DNA this stays unchecked. Looked up from germline, CDR1 is SGDLS and CDR2 is YYNGEE. This CDR3 has 14 residues. CDR3 sequence reads: CASSVRDRQETQYF. Full variable domain (rest looked up from reference TRBV9 and TRBJ2-5): DSGVTQTPKHLITATGQRVTLRCSPRSGDLSVYWYQQSLDQGLQFLIQYYNGEERAKGNILERFSAQQFPDLHSELNLSSLELGDSALYFCASSVRDRQETQYFGPGTRLLVL.

The chain links TRBV11-2 to TRBJ2-2; the D call of TRBD1 rests on TCRdb alone, since no DNA is present to check it. CDR1 SGHAT and CDR2 FQNNGV come from the germline V gene. The CDR3 sequence is 14 residues long. The CDR3 loop is CASSATGYTGELFF.

This CDR3 is CSASPDGRFETQYF. The chain links TRBV20-1 to TRBJ2-3; TCRdb's D call of TRBD2 is untestable without DNA. Germline loops: CDR1 DFQATT, CDR2 SNEGSKA (reference sequence). The CDR3 sequence is 14 residues long.

The rearrangement joins TRBV4-3 to TRBJ2-1; with no DNA, the TCRdb D assignment of TRBD2 cannot be verified. In germline, CDR1 is LGHNA, CDR2 YSLEER. The CDR3 consists of 17 residues. CDR3 in amino acids: CASSHQLAGFFYGEQFF.

The chain combines TRBV20-1 with TRBJ2-7; the D call from TCRdb, TRBD1, cannot be confirmed without DNA. Germline CDR1 is DFQATT and CDR2 is SNEGSKA (reference sequence). This CDR3 comprises 15 residues. CDR3: CSVNKGGSIDAEQYF.

The chain joins TRBV12-3 or TRBV12-4 to TRBJ2-7; without DNA, the TCRdb call of TRBD2 cannot be checked. The CDR3 spans 13 residues. This CDR3 reads CASSLNLGGEQYF.

The J gene is TRBJ2-6, the V gene TRBV5-1. The CDR3 length is 14 residues. Germline CDR1 is SGHRS and CDR2 is YFSETQ. The chain's CDR3 is CASRLLMGANVLTF.

The J gene is TRBJ1-1, the V gene TRBV3-1; with no DNA, the TCRdb D assignment of TRBD1 cannot be verified. The germline V gene has CDR1 LGHDT and CDR2 YNNKEL (reference sequence). The CDR3 covers 13 residues. Here the CDR3 reads CASSHYRATEAFF.

The gene calls are TRBV6-1 and TRBJ1-5; the D call from TCRdb, TRBD1, cannot be confirmed without DNA. The germline V gene has CDR1 MNHNS and CDR2 SASEGT. The CDR3 loop spans 15 amino acids. The CDR3 sequence: CASSEGSGARQPQHF.

This chain joins TRBV7-2 and TRBJ2-1. CDR1 is SGHTA and CDR2 is FQGNSA in the germline V gene. The CDR3 consists of 12 residues. The CDR3 region is CASSLVQNEQFF.

This chain connects TRBV10-3 to TRBJ2-5; absent DNA, TCRdb's TRBD1 call cannot be checked. Germline V CDR1 and CDR2: ENHRY, SYGVKD. This CDR3 comprises 13 residues. CDR3 sequence: CAISPRTTETQYF.

J is TRBJ2-7 and V is TRBV28; TCRdb's D call of TRBD1 is untestable without DNA. In germline, CDR1 is MDHEN, CDR2 SYDVKM. The CDR3 runs to 15 residues. The CDR3: CASSSQPGQEYEQYF. Full variable domain (rest looked up from reference TRBV28 and TRBJ2-7): DVKVTQSSRYLVKRTGEKVFLECVQDMDHENMFWYRQDPGLGLRLIYFSYDVKMKEKGDIPEGYSVSREKKERFSLILESASTNQTSMYLCASSSQPGQEYEQYFGPGTRLTVT.

The chain carries TRBV19 and TRBJ1-2. CDR3 length equals 15 residues. Germline V gene lookup returns CDR1 LNHDA and CDR2 SQIVND (reference sequence). This CDR3 reads CASSIRRRGDDGYTF.

The CDR3 loop is CASSGDRGYNEQFF. The rearrangement uses TRBV27 and TRBJ2-1; checking the TCRdb D call of TRBD1 is not possible without DNA. This CDR3 contains 14 residues. Per the germline V gene, CDR1 is MNHEY and CDR2 is SMNVEV (reference sequence).